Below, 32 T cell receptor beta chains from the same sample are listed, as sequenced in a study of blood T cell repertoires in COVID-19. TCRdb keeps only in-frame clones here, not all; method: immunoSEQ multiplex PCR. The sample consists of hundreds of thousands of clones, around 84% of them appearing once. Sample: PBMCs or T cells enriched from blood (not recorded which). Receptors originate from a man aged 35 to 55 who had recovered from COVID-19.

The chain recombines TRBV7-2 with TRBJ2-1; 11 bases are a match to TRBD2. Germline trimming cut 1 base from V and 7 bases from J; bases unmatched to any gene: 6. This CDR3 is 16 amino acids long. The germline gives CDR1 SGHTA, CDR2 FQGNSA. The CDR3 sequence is CASSLELAGGGNEQFF. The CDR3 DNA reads TGTGCCAGCAGCTTAGAGCTAGCGGGGGGCGGAAATGAGCAGTTCTTC. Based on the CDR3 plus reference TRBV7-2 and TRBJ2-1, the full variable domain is GAGVSQSPSNKVTEKGKDVELRCDPISGHTALYWYRQSLGQGLEFLIYFQGNSAPDKSGLPSDRFSAERTGGSVSTLTIQRTQQEDSAVYLCASSLELAGGGNEQFFGPGTRLTVL.

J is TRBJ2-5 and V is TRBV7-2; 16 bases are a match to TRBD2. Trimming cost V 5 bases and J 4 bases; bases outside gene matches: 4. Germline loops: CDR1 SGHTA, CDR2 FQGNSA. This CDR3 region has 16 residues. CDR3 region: CASSPGTSGGAETQYF. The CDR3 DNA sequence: TGTGCCAGCAGCCCCGGGACTAGCGGGGGGGCAGAGACCCAGTACTTC.

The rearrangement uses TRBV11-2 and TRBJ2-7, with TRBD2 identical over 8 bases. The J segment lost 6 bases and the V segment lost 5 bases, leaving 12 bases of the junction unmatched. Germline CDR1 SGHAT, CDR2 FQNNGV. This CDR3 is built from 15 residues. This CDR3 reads CASSPEGLVDSEQYF. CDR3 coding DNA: TGTGCCAGCAGCCCCGAGGGACTAGTCGACTCCGAGCAGTACTTC.

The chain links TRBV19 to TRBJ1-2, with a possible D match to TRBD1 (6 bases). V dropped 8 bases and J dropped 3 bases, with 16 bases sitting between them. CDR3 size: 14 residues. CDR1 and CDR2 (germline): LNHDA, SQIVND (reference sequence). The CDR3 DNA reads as TGTGCCAGTTACAAACAGGGATACGACTATGGCTACACCTTC. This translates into CASYKQGYDYGYTF.

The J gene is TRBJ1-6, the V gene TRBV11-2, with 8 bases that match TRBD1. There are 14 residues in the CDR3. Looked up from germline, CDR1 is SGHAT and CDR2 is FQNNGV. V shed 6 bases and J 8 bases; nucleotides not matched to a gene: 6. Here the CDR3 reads CASSTGTGDSPLHF. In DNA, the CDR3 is TGTGCCAGCAGTACAGGGACAGGCGATTCACCCCTCCACTTT.

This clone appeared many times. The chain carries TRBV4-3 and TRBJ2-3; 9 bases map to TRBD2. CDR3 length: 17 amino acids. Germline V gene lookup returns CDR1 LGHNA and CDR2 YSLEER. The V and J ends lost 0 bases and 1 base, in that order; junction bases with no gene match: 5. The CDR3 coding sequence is TGCGCCAGCAGCCAAGATATGGGCGGGGGGGGCACAGATACGCAGTATTTT. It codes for CASSQDMGGGGTDTQYF.

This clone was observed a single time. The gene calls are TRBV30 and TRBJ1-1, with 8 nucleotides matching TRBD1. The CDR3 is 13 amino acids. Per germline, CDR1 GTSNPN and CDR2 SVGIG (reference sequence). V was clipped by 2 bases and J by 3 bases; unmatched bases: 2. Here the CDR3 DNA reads TGTGCCTGGAGTACACAGGGGGACACTGAAGCTTTCTTT. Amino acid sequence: CAWSTQGDTEAFF.

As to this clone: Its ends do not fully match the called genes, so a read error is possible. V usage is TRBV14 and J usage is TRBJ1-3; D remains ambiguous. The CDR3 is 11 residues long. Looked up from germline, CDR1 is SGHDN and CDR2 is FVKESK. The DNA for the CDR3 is TGTGCCAGCAGCCAAGTCCAGGTCTGGCATTTT. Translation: CASSQVQVWHF.

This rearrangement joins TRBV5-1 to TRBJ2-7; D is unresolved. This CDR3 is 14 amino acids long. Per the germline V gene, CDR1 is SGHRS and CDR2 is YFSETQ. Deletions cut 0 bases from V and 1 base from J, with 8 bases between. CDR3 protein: CASSLATESYEQYF. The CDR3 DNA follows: TGCGCCAGCAGCTTGGCCACAGAGTCCTACGAGCAGTACTTC.

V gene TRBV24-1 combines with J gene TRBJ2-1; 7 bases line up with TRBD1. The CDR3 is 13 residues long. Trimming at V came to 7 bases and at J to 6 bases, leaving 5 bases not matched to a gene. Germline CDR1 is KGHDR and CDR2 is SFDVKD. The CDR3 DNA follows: TGTGCCACCAGAACGACAGGGAGCAATGAGCAGTTCTTC. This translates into CATRTTGSNEQFF.

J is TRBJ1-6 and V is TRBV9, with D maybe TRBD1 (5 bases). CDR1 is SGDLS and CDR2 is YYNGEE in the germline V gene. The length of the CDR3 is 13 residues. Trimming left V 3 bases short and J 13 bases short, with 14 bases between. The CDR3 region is CASSAQGTGPLHF. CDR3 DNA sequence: TGTGCCAGCAGCGCCCAGGGCACCGGTCCCCTCCACTTT.

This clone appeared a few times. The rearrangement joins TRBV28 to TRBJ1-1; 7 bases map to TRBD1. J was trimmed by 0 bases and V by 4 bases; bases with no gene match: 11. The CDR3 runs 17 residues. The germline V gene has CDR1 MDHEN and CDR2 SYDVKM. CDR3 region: CASSSSGQPGMNTEAFF. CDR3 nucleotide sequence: TGTGCCAGCAGTTCCTCGGGACAGCCCGGAATGAACACTGAAGCTTTCTTT. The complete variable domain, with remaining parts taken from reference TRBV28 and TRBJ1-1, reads DVKVTQSSRYLVKRTGEKVFLECVQDMDHENMFWYRQDPGLGLRLIYFSYDVKMKEKGDIPEGYSVSREKKERFSLILESASTNQTSMYLCASSSSGQPGMNTEAFFGQGTRLTVV.

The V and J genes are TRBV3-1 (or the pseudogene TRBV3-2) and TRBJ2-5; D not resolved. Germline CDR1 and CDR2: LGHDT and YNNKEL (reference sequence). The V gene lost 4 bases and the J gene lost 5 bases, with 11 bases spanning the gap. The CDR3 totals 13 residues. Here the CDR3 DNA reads TGTGCCAGCAGCCTACTGAACCGCGAGACCCAGTACTTC. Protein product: CASSLLNRETQYF.

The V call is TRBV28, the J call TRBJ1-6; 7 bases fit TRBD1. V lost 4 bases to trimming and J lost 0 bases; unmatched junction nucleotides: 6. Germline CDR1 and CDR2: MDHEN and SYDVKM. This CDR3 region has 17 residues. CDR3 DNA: TGTGCCAGCAGTTCGGGACAGCCGAGCTCCTATAATTCACCCCTCCACTTT. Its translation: CASSSGQPSSYNSPLHF.

This CDR3 is CASSIRAGVYEQYF. Written as DNA, the CDR3 is TGTGCCAGTAGTATCCGAGCGGGCGTCTACGAGCAGTACTTC. J is TRBJ2-7 and V is TRBV19; tentatively, D is TRBD2 (6 bases). The CDR3 totals 14 residues. Germline-derived CDR1 and CDR2 are LNHDA and SQIVND (reference sequence). V was pared by 3 bases and J by 3 bases, with 12 bases between.

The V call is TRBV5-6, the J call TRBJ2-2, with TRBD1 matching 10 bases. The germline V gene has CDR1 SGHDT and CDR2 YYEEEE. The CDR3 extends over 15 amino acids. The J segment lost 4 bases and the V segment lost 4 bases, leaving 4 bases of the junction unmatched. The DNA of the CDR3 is TGTGCCAGCAGCCTGGGACAGGGGACCACCGGGGAGCTGTTTTTT. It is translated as CASSLGQGTTGELFF.

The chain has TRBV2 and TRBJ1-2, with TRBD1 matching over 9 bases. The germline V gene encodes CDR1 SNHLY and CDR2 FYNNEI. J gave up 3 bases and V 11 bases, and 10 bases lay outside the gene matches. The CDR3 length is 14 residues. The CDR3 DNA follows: TGTGCCGGCCAGGTGGACAGGGGTGACTATGGCTACACCTTC. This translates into CAGQVDRGDYGYTF. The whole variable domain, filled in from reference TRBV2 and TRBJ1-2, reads EPEVTQTPSHQVTQMGQEVILRCVPISNHLYFYWYRQILGQKVEFLVSFYNNEISEKSEIFDDQFSVERPDGSNFTLKIRSTKLEDSAMYFCAGQVDRGDYGYTFGSGTRLTVV.

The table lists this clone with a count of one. For the CDR3, the DNA is TGTGCCAGCAGCCGTAATATGGCGGGGGGAGAGACCCAGTACTTC. It yields the protein CASSRNMAGGETQYF. The chain has TRBV4-2 and TRBJ2-5; 8 bases align to TRBD2. Germline V gene lookup returns CDR1 LGHNA and CDR2 YNFKEQ. V shed 4 bases, J shed 4 bases, and the junction held 8 bases outside the gene matches. The CDR3 has 15 amino acids.

The chain's CDR3 is CASSVGQTNYGYTF. The CDR3 region has the DNA TGTGCCAGCAGCGTAGGACAGACTAACTATGGCTACACCTTC. The rearrangement joins TRBV9 to TRBJ1-2, with a possible D match to TRBD1 (5 bases). Germline V gives CDR1 SGDLS, CDR2 YYNGEE. CDR3 length: 14 residues. The ends were cut back, 0 bases at V and 0 bases at J, with 6 bases in the middle.

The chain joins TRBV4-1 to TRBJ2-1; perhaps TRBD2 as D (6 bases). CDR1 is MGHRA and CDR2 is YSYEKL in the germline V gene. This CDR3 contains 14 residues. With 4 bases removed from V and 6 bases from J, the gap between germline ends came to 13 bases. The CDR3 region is CASSRAQAGNEQFF. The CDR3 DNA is TGCGCCAGCAGCCGAGCACAAGCGGGCAATGAGCAGTTCTTC.

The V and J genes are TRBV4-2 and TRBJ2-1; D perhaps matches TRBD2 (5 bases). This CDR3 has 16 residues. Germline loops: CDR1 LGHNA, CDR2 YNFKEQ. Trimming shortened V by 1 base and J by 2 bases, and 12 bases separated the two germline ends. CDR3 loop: CASSQGVGETYNEQFF. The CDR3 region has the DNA TGTGCCAGCAGCCAAGGTGTTGGGGAGACCTACAATGAGCAGTTCTTC.

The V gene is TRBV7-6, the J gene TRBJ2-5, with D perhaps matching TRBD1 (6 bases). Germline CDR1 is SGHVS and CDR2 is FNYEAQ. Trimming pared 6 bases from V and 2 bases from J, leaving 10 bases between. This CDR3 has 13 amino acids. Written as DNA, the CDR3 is TGTGCCAGCAGTTTCGACAGGCAAGAGACCCAGTACTTC. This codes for CASSFDRQETQYF.

CDR3 nucleotide sequence: TGTGCCAGCAGTTTAACAGGTCTAGCCAAAAACATTCAGTACTTC. Translated: CASSLTGLAKNIQYF. The V call is TRBV28, the J call TRBJ2-4; D is perhaps TRBD1 (5 bases). This CDR3 is built from 15 residues. Germline-derived CDR1 and CDR2 are MDHEN and SYDVKM. Trimming shortened V by 2 bases and J by 0 bases, and 8 bases separated the two germline ends.

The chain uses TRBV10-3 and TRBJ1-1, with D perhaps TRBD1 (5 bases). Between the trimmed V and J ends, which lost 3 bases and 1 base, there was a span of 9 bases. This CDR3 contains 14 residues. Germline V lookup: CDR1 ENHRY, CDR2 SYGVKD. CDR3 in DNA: TGTGCCATCAGTGAAGCAGGGTCGAACACTGAAGCTTTCTTT. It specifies CAISEAGSNTEAFF.

The CDR3 region is CASSQARQGAQTGVGYTF. The CDR3 DNA sequence: TGTGCCAGCAGCCAGGCAAGGCAGGGGGCCCAGACGGGCGTAGGCTACACCTTC. The chain carries TRBV7-6 and TRBJ1-2, with 8 bases aligning to TRBD1. The germline gives CDR1 SGHVS, CDR2 FNYEAQ. The CDR3 covers 18 residues. The junction had 22 bases not matched to a gene; V was cut back by 5 bases and J by 8 bases. The whole variable domain, remainder taken from reference TRBV7-6 and TRBJ1-2, is GAGVSQSPRYKVTKRGQDVALRCDPISGHVSLYWYRQALGQGPEFLTYFNYEAQQDKSGLPNDRFSAERPEGSISTLTIQRTEQRDSAMYRCASSQARQGAQTGVGYTFGSGTRLTVV.

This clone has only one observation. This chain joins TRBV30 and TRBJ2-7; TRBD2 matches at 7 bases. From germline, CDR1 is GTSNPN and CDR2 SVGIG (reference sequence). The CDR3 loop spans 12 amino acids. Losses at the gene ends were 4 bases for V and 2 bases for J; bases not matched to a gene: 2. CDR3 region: CAWKAGAYEQYF. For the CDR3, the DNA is TGTGCCTGGAAGGCGGGGGCCTACGAGCAGTACTTC.

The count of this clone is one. In DNA, the CDR3 is TGTGCCACTACACAGGGTGGAAGCAATCAGCCCCAGCATTTT. Translated, it gives CATTQGGSNQPQHF. This rearrangement joins TRBV19 to TRBJ1-5; D perhaps matches TRBD1 (6 bases). Germline V gene lookup returns CDR1 LNHDA and CDR2 SQIVND (reference sequence). Deletions cut 10 bases from V and 1 base from J, with 14 bases between. This CDR3 has 14 residues.

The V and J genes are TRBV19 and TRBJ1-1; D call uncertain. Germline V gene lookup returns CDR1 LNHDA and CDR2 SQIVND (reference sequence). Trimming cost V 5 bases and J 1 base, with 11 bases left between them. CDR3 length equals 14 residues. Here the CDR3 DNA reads TGTGCCAGTAGTTCCATTACAGCGAACACTGAAGCTTTCTTT. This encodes CASSSITANTEAFF. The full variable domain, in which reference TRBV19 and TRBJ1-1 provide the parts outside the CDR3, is DGGITQSPKYLFRKEGQNVTLSCEQNLNHDAMYWYRQDPGQGLRLIYYSQIVNDFQKGDIAEGYSVSREKKESFPLTVTSAQKNPTAFYLCASSSITANTEAFFGQGTRLTVV.

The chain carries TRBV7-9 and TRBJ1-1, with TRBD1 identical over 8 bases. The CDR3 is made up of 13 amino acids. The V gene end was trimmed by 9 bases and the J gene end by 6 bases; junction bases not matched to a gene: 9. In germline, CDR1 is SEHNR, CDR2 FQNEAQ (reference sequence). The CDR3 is CASVRRGRAEAFF. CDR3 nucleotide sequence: TGTGCCAGTGTGCGCAGGGGGCGGGCTGAAGCTTTCTTT. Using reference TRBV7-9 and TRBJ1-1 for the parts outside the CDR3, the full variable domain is DTGVSQNPRHKITKRGQNVTFRCDPISEHNRLYWYRQTLGQGPEFLTYFQNEAQLEKSRLLSDRFSAERPKGSFSTLEIQRTEQGDSAMYLCASVRRGRAEAFFGQGTRLTVV.

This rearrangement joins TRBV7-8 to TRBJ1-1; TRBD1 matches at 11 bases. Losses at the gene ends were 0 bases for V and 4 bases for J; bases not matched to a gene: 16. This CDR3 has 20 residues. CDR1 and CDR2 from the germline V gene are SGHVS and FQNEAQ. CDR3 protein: CASSLARVGQGAGIRTEAFF. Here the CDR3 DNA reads TGTGCCAGCAGCTTAGCGCGGGTAGGACAGGGGGCGGGAATTCGCACTGAAGCTTTCTTT.

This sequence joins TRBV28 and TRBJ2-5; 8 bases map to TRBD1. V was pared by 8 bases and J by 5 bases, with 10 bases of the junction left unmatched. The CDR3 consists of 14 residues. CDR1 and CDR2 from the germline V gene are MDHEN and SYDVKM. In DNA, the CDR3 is TGTGCCAGCCGAACCTGGACAGGGCGGGAGACCCAGTACTTC. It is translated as CASRTWTGRETQYF.

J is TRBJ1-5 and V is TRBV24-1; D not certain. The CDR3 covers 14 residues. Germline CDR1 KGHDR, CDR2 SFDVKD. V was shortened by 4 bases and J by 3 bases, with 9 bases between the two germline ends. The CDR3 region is CATSDPEDNQPQHF. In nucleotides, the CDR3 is TGTGCCACCAGTGACCCCGAGGACAATCAGCCCCAGCATTTT.